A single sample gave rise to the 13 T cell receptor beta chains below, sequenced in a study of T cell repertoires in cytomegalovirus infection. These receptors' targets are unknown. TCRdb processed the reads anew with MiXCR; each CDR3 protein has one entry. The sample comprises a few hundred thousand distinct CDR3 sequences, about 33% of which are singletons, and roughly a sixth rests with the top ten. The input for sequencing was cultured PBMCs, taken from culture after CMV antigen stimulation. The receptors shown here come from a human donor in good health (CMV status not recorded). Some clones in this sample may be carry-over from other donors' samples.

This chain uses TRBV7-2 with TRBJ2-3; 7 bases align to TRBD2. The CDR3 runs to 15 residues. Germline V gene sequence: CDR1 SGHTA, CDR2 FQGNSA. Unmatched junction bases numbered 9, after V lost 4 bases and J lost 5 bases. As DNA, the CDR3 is TGTGCCAGCAGCTCAGATGGCGGGAGACGAGATACGCAGTATTTT. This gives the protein CASSSDGGRRDTQYF. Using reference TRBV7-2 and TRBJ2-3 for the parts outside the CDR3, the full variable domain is GAGVSQSPSNKVTEKGKDVELRCDPISGHTALYWYRQSLGQGLEFLIYFQGNSAPDKSGLPSDRFSAERTGGSVSTLTIQRTQQEDSAVYLCASSSDGGRRDTQYFGPGTRLTVL.

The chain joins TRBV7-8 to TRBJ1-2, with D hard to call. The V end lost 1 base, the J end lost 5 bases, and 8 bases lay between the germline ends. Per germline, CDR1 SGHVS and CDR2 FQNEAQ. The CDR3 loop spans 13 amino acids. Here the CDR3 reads CASSLVEGYGYTF. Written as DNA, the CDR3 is TGTGCCAGCAGCTTAGTCGAGGGATATGGCTACACCTTC.

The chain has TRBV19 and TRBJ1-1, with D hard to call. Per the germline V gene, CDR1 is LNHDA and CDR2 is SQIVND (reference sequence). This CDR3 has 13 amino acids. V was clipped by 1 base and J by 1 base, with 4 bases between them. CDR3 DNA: TGTGCCAGTAGTATAGCCCAGAACACTGAAGCTTTCTTT. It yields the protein CASSIAQNTEAFF.

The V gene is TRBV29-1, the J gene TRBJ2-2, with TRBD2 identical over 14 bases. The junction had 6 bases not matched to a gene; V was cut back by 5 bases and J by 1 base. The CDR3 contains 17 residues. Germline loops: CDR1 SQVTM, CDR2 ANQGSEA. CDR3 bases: TGCAGCGTTTCAGGGACTAGCGGGAGTCTGAACACCGGGGAGCTGTTTTTT. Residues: CSVSGTSGSLNTGELFF.

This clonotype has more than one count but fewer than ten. CDR3: CASSEDGREGATGYTF. The DNA of the CDR3 is TGTGCCAGCAGTGAAGATGGGAGGGAAGGGGCAACCGGCTACACCTTC. The V and J genes are TRBV2 and TRBJ1-2; possibly TRBD1 for D (5 bases). Germline V lookup: CDR1 SNHLY, CDR2 FYNNEI. CDR3 size: 16 residues. Trimming left V 1 base short and J 8 bases short, with 20 bases between.

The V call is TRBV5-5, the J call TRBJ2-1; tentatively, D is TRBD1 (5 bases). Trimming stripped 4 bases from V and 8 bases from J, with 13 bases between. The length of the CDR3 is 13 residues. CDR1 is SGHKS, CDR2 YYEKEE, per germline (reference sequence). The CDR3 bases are TGTGCCAGCAGCAAGGCTAGGGGATATGAGCAGTTCTTC. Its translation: CASSKARGYEQFF.

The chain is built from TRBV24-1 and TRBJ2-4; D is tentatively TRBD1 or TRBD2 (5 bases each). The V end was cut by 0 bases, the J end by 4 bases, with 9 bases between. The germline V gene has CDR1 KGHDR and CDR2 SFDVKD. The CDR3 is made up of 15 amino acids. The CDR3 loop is CATSDLGDPKNIQYF. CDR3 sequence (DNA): TGTGCCACCAGTGATTTGGGGGACCCTAAAAACATTCAGTACTTC.

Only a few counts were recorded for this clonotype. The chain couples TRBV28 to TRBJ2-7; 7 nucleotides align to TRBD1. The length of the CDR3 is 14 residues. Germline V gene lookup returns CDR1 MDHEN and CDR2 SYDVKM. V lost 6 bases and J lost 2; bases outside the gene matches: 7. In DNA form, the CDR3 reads TGTGCCAGCAGCCCCGGGACAGCAACCTACGAGCAGTACTTC. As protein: CASSPGTATYEQYF.

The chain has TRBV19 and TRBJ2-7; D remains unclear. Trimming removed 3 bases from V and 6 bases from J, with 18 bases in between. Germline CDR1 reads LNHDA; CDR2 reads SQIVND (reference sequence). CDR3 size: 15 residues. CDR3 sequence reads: CASSIPVSGSLEQYV. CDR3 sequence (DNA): TGTGCCAGTAGTATCCCTGTGTCGGGTTCCCTCGAGCAGTACGTC.

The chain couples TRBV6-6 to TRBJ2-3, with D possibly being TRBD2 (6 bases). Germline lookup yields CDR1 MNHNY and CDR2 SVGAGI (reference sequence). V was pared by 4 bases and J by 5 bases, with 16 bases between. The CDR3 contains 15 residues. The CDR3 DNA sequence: TGTGCCAGCAGTTTGGCGGGAATACCCGGAGATACGCAGTATTTT. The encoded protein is CASSLAGIPGDTQYF.

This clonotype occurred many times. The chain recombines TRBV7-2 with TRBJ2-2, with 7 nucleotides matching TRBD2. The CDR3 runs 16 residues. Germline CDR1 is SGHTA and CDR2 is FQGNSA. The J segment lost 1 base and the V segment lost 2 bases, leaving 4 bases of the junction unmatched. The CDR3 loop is CASSLWSSGNTGELFF. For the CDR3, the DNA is TGTGCCAGCAGCTTATGGTCTAGCGGGAACACCGGGGAGCTGTTTTTT.

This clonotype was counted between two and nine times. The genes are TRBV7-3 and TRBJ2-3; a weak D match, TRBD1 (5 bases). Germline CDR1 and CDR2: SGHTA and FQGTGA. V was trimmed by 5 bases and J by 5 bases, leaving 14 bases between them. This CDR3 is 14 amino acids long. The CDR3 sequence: CASSPRPRGDTQYF. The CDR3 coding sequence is TGTGCCAGCAGCCCCCGGCCTAGGGGAGATACGCAGTATTTT.

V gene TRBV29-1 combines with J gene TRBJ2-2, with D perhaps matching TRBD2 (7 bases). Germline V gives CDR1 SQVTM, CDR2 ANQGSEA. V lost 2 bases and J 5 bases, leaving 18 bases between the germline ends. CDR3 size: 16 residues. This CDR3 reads CSVESRGALGTGELFF. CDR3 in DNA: TGCAGCGTTGAATCTCGGGGGGCGTTGGGTACCGGGGAGCTGTTTTTT.